The sequence of this T cell receptor beta chain was determined in a study of technical replicates of blood from several donors. TCRdb's copy holds only in-frame clones and misses some; the assay was immunoSEQ multiplex PCR. Among 77,000 or so clones listed, just under 95% were seen once. Germline values: CDR1 SGDLS, CDR2 YYNGEE. This CDR3 is built from 15 residues. V shed 0 bases and J shed 8 bases, with 17 bases lying between them. Sequencing was done on a sample of T cells isolated from PBMCs. V and J are TRBV9 and TRBJ1-1; D is perhaps TRBD1 (5 bases). This TCR was sampled from a human donor in good health. CDR3 region: CASSVGPGKKGEAFF. Here the CDR3 DNA reads TGTGCCAGCAGCGTAGGGCCAGGGAAGAAGGGGGAAGCTTTCTTT.